This T cell receptor beta chain came from a study of T cells after yellow fever vaccination. The CDR3 length is 14 residues. The V gene lost 5 bases and the J gene lost 2 bases, with 12 bases spanning the gap. Per the germline V gene, CDR1 is MNHEY and CDR2 is SVGEGT. TCRdb used MiXCR to reprocess the 5' RACE reads, holding one entry per CDR3 protein. The table shows roughly 120,000 distinct CDR3 sequences, with 6.5% to 9% occurring only once. This clonotype was seen many times. V and J are TRBV6-2 or TRBV6-3 and TRBJ2-5, with D hard to call. The sample consisted of CD4+ T cells sorted from PBMCs, taken around 45 days after the first yellow fever vaccination. The clonotype originates from a man between 18 and 35 years old who received the YFV17D yellow fever vaccine. The CDR3 nucleotides are TGTGCCAGCAGTCCTCACATTCAGCAAGAGACCCAGTACTTC. It encodes CASSPHIQQETQYF.